The rows below give T cell receptor beta chains drawn from one sample of a study of blood T cell repertoires in COVID-19. The protocol was immunoSEQ multiplex PCR, while the TCRdb copy is restricted to in-frame clones and leaves out a portion. The sample holds hundreds of thousands of clones, approximately 85% seen once. Material: peripheral blood. The receptors were gathered from a human donor in a cohort sampled during active COVID-19. CDR3s include the opening cysteine and the closing phenylalanine or tryptophan. D genes are given only for firm matches. The size of a clone is reported for some rows only, either as once, few or many, or as a class for expanded clones.

d_gene	v_gene	j_gene	abundance	CDR3nt	CDR3aa
.	TRBV5-1	TRBJ2-1	.	TGCGCCAGCAGCTTCGGAGGGAGTTCCTACAATGAGCAGTTCTTC	CASSFGGSSYNEQFF
.	TRBV2	TRBJ1-4	few	TGTGCCAGCAGTGCCCGGGTGAATAATGAAAAACTGTTTTTT	CASSARVNNEKLFF
.	TRBV5-6	TRBJ1-6	few	TGTGCCAGCAGCCGGGGGGCAGATCTCTCCTATAATTCACCCCTCCACTTT	CASSRGADLSYNSPLHF
TRBD2	TRBV18	TRBJ2-7	.	TGTGCCAGCTCTTTATTGAAGCGGGAAGTCGCCTACGAGCAGTACTTC	CASSLLKREVAYEQYF
TRBD2	TRBV24-1	TRBJ2-2	.	TGTGCCACCAGTGATTTTATGGGAGGGAAGGAGCTGTTTTTT	CATSDFMGGKELFF
.	TRBV30	TRBJ2-7	.	TGTGCCTGGAGTGTAGGCAGGGGGGTACTCTACGAGCAGTACTTC	CAWSVGRGVLYEQYF
.	TRBV10-1	TRBJ2-3	.	TGCGCCAGCAGCTCCGGGGGAAGCACAGATACGCAGTATTTT	CASSSGGSTDTQYF
TRBD1	TRBV2	TRBJ2-6	few	TGTGCCAGCAATTTAGGACAGGGCGGCACAGGGACCAAGACTTTC	CASNLGQGGTGTKTF
.	TRBV6-6	TRBJ2-7	.	TGTGCCAGCAGTTACCCAGGCAGGGAATACGAGCAGTACTTC	CASSYPGREYEQYF
TRBD1	TRBV7-2	TRBJ1-6	.	TGTGCCAGCAGCCTAGAGGACAGGGGCAATCGGTCACCCCTCCACTTT	CASSLEDRGNRSPLHF
.	TRBV24-1	TRBJ2-1	.	TGTGCCACCAGTGAGCGGGGACCCGTCTCGTACAATGAGCAGTTCTTC	CATSERGPVSYNEQFF
.	TRBV28	TRBJ2-5	.	TGTGCCAGCCAGGGGACGGAGACCCAGTACTTC	CASQGTETQYF
.	TRBV18	TRBJ2-5	.	TGTGCCAGCTCACTAGGACTTCAAGAGACCCAGTACTTC	CASSLGLQETQYF
TRBD1	TRBV5-1	TRBJ2-3	.	TGCGCCAGCAGTTCTACCGGGACAGGGGGGCGAGATACGCAGTATTTT	CASSSTGTGGRDTQYF
.	TRBV28	TRBJ1-2	.	TGTGCCAGCAGTTTAGCCAGCACAGTGTATGGCTACACCTTC	CASSLASTVYGYTF
TRBD1	TRBV6-4	TRBJ2-2	.	TGTGCCAGCAGTGTCGGGACAGGGGCCGGGGAGCTGTTTTTT	CASSVGTGAGELFF
.	TRBV6-5	TRBJ2-1	.	TGTGCCAGCAGCCCCCGAGGTCGCGGGCAGTTCTTC	CASSPRGRGQFF
.	TRBV28	TRBJ1-2	.	TGTGCCAGCAGTTTGGTTGCAGCGCCCTATGGCTACACCTTC	CASSLVAAPYGYTF
.	TRBV29-1	TRBJ2-1	.	TGCAGCGTGGCGACTAGTGATGAGCAGTTCTTC	CSVATSDEQFF
TRBD2	TRBV6-5	TRBJ2-7	.	TGTGCCAGCAGTCGTAGCGGGAACGCCATCGAGCAGTACTTC	CASSRSGNAIEQYF
TRBD2	TRBV3-1/TRBV3-2	TRBJ2-1	.	TGTGCCAGCAGCCCAGGGACTAGCGGGAGCAATGAGCAGTTCTTC	CASSPGTSGSNEQFF
TRBD2	TRBV7-6	TRBJ2-3	.	TGTGCCAGCAGCCCACCTAGGGGGACCTCAGCGGGAGTCACAGATACGCAGTATTTT	CASSPPRGTSAGVTDTQYF
.	TRBV7-9	TRBJ1-1	.	TGTGCCAGCATATTTGGGGGCGCCGAAACTGAAGCTTTCTTT	CASIFGGAETEAFF
.	TRBV7-9	TRBJ1-2	once	TGTGCCAGCACCCTCACCGGGGTTAACTATGGCTACACCTTC	CASTLTGVNYGYTF
.	TRBV27	TRBJ2-1	few	TGTGCCAGCAGTTTACGGCGGGGCCGCTCCTACAATGAGCAGTTCTTC	CASSLRRGRSYNEQFF
TRBD2	TRBV6-6	TRBJ2-1	.	TGTGCCAGCAGAATTAGCGGGAGCGCCAATGAGCAGTTCTTC	CASRISGSANEQFF
TRBD2	TRBV18	TRBJ2-3	.	TGTGCCAGCTCACCACAAAAAACTAGCGGATCAGATACGCAGTATTTT	CASSPQKTSGSDTQYF
TRBD1	TRBV5-6	TRBJ1-2	few	TGTGCCAGCAGACGGGGACAGGGGAACTATGGCTACACCTTC	CASRRGQGNYGYTF
TRBD2	TRBV28	TRBJ2-1	.	TGTGCCAGCAGTTCGGGACTAGCGGGGTTGGATGAGCAGTTCTTC	CASSSGLAGLDEQFF
TRBD1	TRBV7-2	TRBJ2-1	.	TGTGCCAGCAGCTTGGGACAGAATCTGAATGAGCAGTTCTTC	CASSLGQNLNEQFF
TRBD1	TRBV18	TRBJ1-4	.	TGTGCCAGCTCACCCACGACAGGACAGGGGGCAAAACTGTTTTTT	CASSPTTGQGAKLFF
TRBD2	TRBV4-1	TRBJ2-3	.	TGCGCCAGCAGCCACGGACTAGGGTACACAGATACGCAGTATTTT	CASSHGLGYTDTQYF
TRBD1	TRBV4-1	TRBJ2-3	.	TGCGCCAGCAGCCAAGGGACAGGGGGGGGCACAGATACGCAGTATTTT	CASSQGTGGGTDTQYF
.	TRBV28	TRBJ1-4	.	TGTGCCAGCTTCGGACAGATTAATGAAAAACTGTTTTTT	CASFGQINEKLFF